This is a list of T cell receptor beta chains from one sample in a study of CD8 T cells in ankylosing spondylitis. TCRdb used MiXCR to reprocess the 5' RACE reads, holding one entry per CDR3 protein. The table lists roughly 700,000 distinct CDR3 sequences, under 20% of them singletons. Sequencing was done on a sample of blood, either unsorted or a sorted T cell fraction (not recorded which). The origin of the receptors is a male donor with ankylosing spondylitis. CDR3s include the opening cysteine and the closing phenylalanine or tryptophan. Each record gives: J gene, clone size, V gene, D gene, CDR3 DNA, CDR3 protein. A D gene is named only where the DNA matches it firmly. Clone size is not always given. Where it is, it says once, few, many or a class for expanded clones.

J gene: TRBJ2-7; clone size: NA; V gene: TRBV3-1; D gene: TRBD1; CDR3 DNA: TGTGCCAGCAGCCCTTCTCACCATGGGACAGGCTACTTCTACGAGCAGTACTTC; CDR3 protein: CASSPSHHGTGYFYEQYF
J gene: TRBJ1-5; clone size: NA; V gene: TRBV6-5; D gene: NA; CDR3 DNA: TGTGCCAGCAGTTCCTTGGGGGGGCCAAATCAGCCCCAGCATTTT; CDR3 protein: CASSSLGGPNQPQHF
J gene: TRBJ2-3; clone size: NA; V gene: TRBV11-2; D gene: NA; CDR3 DNA: TGTGCCAGCAGCCCTCGGGTTTGGAGCGCACAGAAGAAAATGTATTTT; CDR3 protein: CASSPRVWSAQKKMYF
J gene: TRBJ1-2; clone size: few; V gene: TRBV15; D gene: NA; CDR3 DNA: TGTGCCACCAGCAGAGAGGGTACTGGCCACACCTTC; CDR3 protein: CATSREGTGHTF
J gene: TRBJ1-2; clone size: NA; V gene: TRBV7-8; D gene: NA; CDR3 DNA: TGTGCCAGCAGCCTACATGAAGGGGTTTTGGACTATGGCTACACCTTC; CDR3 protein: CASSLHEGVLDYGYTF
J gene: TRBJ1-1; clone size: few; V gene: TRBV5-1; D gene: NA; CDR3 DNA: TGCGCCAGCAGCTTGGGAGCATGGGATGGGGGTCGCCACACTGAAGCTTTCTTT; CDR3 protein: CASSLGAWDGGRHTEAFF
J gene: TRBJ2-5; clone size: NA; V gene: TRBV9; D gene: TRBD2; CDR3 DNA: TGTGCCAGCAGCGAAGGAGCGGGGGCCCTCCAACAGACCCAGTACTTC; CDR3 protein: CASSEGAGALQQTQYF
J gene: TRBJ1-4; clone size: NA; V gene: TRBV18; D gene: NA; CDR3 DNA: TGTGCCAGCTCACTGATGGGTTCAACTAATGAAAAACTGTTTTTT; CDR3 protein: CASSLMGSTNEKLFF
J gene: TRBJ2-7; clone size: NA; V gene: TRBV5-1; D gene: TRBD1; CDR3 DNA: TGCGCCAGCAGCTTGGAGGGGGCGGTAAGCTCCTACGAGCAGTACTTC; CDR3 protein: CASSLEGAVSSYEQYF
J gene: TRBJ1-1; clone size: few; V gene: TRBV12-3/TRBV12-4; D gene: TRBD1; CDR3 DNA: TGTGCCAGCTGGGACAGGGGGGGTTGGAAAACTGAAGCTTTCTTT; CDR3 protein: CASWDRGGWKTEAFF
J gene: TRBJ2-1; clone size: few; V gene: TRBV20-1; D gene: TRBD2; CDR3 DNA: TGCAGTGCTGTCCCTCTGGCGGGAGGAATAGGCTACAATGAGCAGTTCTTC; CDR3 protein: CSAVPLAGGIGYNEQFF
J gene: TRBJ1-1; clone size: few; V gene: TRBV27; D gene: NA; CDR3 DNA: TGTGCCAGCAGTTTTACGGGGTCCGGGGAAGCTTTCTTT; CDR3 protein: CASSFTGSGEAFF
J gene: TRBJ1-6; clone size: few; V gene: TRBV10-3; D gene: NA; CDR3 DNA: TGTGCCATCAGTGCTGGACCCGGTAATTCACCCCTCCACTTT; CDR3 protein: CAISAGPGNSPLHF
J gene: TRBJ2-2; clone size: few; V gene: TRBV12-3/TRBV12-4; D gene: NA; CDR3 DNA: TGTGCCAGCGGTCCCGCGGGCAGGAGTGGTGCCGGGGAGCTGTTTTTT; CDR3 protein: CASGPAGRSGAGELFF
J gene: TRBJ1-1; clone size: NA; V gene: TRBV7-9; D gene: NA; CDR3 DNA: TGTGCCAGCAGCTTATCCGCCAGCCTGAACACTGAAGCTTTCTTT; CDR3 protein: CASSLSASLNTEAFF